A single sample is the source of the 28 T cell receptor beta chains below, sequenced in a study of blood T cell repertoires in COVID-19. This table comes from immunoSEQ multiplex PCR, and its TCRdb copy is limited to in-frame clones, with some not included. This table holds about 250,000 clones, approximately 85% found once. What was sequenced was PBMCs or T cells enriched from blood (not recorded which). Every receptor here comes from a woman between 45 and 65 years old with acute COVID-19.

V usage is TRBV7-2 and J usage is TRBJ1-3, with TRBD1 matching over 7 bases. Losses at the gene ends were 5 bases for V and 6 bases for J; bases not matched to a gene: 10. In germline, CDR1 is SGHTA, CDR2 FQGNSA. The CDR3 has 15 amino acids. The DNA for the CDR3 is TGTGCCAGCAGCCCGTCCCGGGACAGAAAAAACACCATATATTTT. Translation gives CASSPSRDRKNTIYF.

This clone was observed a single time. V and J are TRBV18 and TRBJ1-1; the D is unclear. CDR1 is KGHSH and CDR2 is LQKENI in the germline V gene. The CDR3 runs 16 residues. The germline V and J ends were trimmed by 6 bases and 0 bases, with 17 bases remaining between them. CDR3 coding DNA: TGTGCCAGCTCCGGGCGGGCAGGCCCATTGAACACTGAAGCTTTCTTT. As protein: CASSGRAGPLNTEAFF.

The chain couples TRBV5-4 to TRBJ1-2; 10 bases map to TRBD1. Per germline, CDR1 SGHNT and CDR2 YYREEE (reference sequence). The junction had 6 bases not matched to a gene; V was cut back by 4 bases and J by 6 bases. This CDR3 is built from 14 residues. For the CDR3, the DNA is TGTGCCAGCAGCCGGGGGGACAGGGGCGATGGCTACACCTTC. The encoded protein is CASSRGDRGDGYTF.

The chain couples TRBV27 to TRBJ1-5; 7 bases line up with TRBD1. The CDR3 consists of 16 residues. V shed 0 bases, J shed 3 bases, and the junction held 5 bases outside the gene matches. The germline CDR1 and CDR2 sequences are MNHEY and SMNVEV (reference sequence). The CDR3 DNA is TGTGCCAGCAGTTTATCTGCCGGGACAGTCAATCAGCCCCAGCATTTT. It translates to CASSLSAGTVNQPQHF.

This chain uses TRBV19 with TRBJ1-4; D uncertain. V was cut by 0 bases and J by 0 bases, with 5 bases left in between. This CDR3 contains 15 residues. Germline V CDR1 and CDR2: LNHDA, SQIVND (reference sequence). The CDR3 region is CASSIESATNEKLFF. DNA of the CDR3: TGTGCCAGTAGTATAGAATCAGCAACTAATGAAAAACTGTTTTTT. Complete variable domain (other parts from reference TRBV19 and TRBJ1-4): DGGITQSPKYLFRKEGQNVTLSCEQNLNHDAMYWYRQDPGQGLRLIYYSQIVNDFQKGDIAEGYSVSREKKESFPLTVTSAQKNPTAFYLCASSIESATNEKLFFGSGTQLSVL.

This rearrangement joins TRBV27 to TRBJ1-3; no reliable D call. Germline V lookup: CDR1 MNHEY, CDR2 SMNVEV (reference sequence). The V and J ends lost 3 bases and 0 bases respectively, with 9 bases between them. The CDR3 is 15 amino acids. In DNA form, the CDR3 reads TGTGCCAGCAGTTTGACTCCGAGCTCTGGAAACACCATATATTTT. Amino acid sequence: CASSLTPSSGNTIYF.

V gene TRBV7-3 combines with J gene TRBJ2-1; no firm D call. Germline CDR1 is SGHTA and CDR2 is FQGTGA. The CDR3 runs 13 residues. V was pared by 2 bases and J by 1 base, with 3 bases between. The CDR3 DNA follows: TGTGCCAGCAGCTTATCATCCTACAATGAGCAGTTCTTC. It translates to CASSLSSYNEQFF. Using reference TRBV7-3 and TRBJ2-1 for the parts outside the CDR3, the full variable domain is GAGVSQTPSNKVTEKGKYVELRCDPISGHTALYWYRQSLGQGPEFLIYFQGTGAADDSGLPNDRFFAVRPEGSVSTLKIQRTERGDSAVYLCASSLSSYNEQFFGPGTRLTVL.

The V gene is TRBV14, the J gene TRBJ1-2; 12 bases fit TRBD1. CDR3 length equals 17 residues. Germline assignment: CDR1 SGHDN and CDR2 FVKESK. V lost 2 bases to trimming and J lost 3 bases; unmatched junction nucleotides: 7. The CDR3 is CASSQLPGQGAHYGYTF. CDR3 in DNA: TGTGCCAGCAGCCAACTACCGGGACAGGGGGCCCACTATGGCTACACCTTC. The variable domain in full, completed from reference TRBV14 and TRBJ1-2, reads EAGVTQFPSHSVIEKGQTVTLRCDPISGHDNLYWYRRVMGKEIKFLLHFVKESKQDESGMPNNRFLAERTGGTYSTLKVQPAELEDSGVYFCASSQLPGQGAHYGYTFGSGTRLTVV.

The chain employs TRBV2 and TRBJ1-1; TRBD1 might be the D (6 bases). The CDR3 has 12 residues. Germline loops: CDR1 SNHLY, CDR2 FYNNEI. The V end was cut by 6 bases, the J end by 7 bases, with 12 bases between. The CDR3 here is CASRGASVEAFF. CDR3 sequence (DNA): TGTGCCAGCAGGGGGGCTAGTGTTGAAGCTTTCTTT.

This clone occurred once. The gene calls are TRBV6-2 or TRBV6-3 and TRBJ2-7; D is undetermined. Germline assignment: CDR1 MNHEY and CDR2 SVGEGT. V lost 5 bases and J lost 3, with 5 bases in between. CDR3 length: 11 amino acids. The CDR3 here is CASSRLYEQYF. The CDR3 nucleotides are TGTGCCAGCAGTCGTCTCTACGAGCAGTACTTC.

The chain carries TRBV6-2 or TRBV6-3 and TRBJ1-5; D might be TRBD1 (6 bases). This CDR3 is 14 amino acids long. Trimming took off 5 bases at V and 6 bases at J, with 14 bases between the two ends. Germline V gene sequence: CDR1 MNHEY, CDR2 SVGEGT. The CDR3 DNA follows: TGTGCCAGCAGTGTCGCAGGGGTGGCTCAGCCCCAGCATTTT. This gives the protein CASSVAGVAQPQHF.

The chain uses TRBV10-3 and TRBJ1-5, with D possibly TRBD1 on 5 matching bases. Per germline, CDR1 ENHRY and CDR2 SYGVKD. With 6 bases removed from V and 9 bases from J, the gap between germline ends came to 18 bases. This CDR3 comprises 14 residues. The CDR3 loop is CAISVGEAGGPQHF. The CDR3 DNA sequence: TGTGCCATCAGCGTCGGGGAGGCCGGGGGGCCCCAGCATTTT.

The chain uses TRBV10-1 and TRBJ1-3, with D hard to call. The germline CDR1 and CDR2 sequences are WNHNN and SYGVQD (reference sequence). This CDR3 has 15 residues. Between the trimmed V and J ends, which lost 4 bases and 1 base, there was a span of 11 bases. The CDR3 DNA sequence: TGCGCCAGCAGTGCCTCCACAGATTCTGGAAACACCATATATTTT. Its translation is CASSASTDSGNTIYF.

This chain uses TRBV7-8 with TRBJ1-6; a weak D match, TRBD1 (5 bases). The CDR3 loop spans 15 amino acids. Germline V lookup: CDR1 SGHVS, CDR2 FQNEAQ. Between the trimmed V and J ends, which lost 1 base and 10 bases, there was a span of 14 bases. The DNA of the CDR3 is TGTGCCAGCAGCTTAGTAGCAGGTGGGGCCTCACCCCTCCACTTT. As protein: CASSLVAGGASPLHF. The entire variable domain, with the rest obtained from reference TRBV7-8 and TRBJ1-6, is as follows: GAGVSQSPRYKVAKRGQDVALRCDPISGHVSLFWYQQALGQGPEFLTYFQNEAQLDKSGLPSDRFFAERPEGSVSTLKIQRTQQEDSAVYLCASSLVAGGASPLHFGNGTRLTVT.

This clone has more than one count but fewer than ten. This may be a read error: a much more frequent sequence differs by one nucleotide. CDR3 coding DNA: TGTGCCAGCAGCTCGACAGGGGGCAATCAGCCCCAGCATTTT. The encoded protein is CASSSTGGNQPQHF. The chain recombines TRBV7-3 with TRBJ1-5, with 8 bases fitting TRBD1. The junction had 1 base not matched to a gene; V was cut back by 4 bases and J by 2 bases. The germline gives CDR1 SGHTA, CDR2 FQGTGA. The CDR3 is 14 residues long. Filled out from reference TRBV7-3 and TRBJ1-5, the complete variable domain reads GAGVSQTPSNKVTEKGKYVELRCDPISGHTALYWYRQSLGQGPEFLIYFQGTGAADDSGLPNDRFFAVRPEGSVSTLKIQRTERGDSAVYLCASSSTGGNQPQHFGDGTRLSIL.

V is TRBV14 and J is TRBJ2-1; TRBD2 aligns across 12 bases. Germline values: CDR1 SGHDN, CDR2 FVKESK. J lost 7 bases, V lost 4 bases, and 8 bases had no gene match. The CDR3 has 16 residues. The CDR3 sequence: CASSPRLAGAGNEQFF. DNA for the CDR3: TGTGCCAGCAGCCCTAGACTAGCGGGGGCTGGGAATGAGCAGTTCTTC.

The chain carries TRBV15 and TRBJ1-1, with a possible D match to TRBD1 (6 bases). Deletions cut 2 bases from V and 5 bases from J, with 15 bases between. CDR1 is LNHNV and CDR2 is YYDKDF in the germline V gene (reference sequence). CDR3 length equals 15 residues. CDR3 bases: TGTGCCACCAGCAGAAACAGGGTTCTCGGAACTGAAGCTTTCTTT. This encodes CATSRNRVLGTEAFF.

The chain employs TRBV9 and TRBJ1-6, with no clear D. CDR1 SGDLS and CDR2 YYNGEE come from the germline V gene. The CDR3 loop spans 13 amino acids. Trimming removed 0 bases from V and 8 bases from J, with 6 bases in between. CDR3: CASSVVADSPLHF. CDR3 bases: TGTGCCAGCAGCGTAGTGGCGGATTCACCCCTCCACTTT.

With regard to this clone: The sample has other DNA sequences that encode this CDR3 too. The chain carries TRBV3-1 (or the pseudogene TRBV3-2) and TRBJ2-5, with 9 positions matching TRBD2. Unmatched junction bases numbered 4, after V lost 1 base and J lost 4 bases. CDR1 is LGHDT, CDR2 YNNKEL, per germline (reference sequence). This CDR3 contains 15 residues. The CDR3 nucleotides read TGTGCCAGCAGCCAAGTTAGCGGGGGAGGAGAGACCCAGTACTTC. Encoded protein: CASSQVSGGGETQYF.

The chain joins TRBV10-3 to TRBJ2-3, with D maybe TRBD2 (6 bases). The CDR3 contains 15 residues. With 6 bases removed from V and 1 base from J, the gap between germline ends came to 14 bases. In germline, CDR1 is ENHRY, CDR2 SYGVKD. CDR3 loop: CAISPNPGGTDTQYF. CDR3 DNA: TGTGCCATCAGCCCGAACCCGGGGGGCACAGATACGCAGTATTTT.

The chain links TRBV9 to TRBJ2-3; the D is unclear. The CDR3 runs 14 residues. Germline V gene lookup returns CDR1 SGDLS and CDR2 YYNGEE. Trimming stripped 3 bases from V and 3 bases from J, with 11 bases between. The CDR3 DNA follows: TGTGCCAGCAGCGCACTCGCACTAACAGATACGCAGTATTTT. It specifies CASSALALTDTQYF. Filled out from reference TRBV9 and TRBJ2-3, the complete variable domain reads DSGVTQTPKHLITATGQRVTLRCSPRSGDLSVYWYQQSLDQGLQFLIQYYNGEERAKGNILERFSAQQFPDLHSELNLSSLELGDSALYFCASSALALTDTQYFGPGTRLTVL.

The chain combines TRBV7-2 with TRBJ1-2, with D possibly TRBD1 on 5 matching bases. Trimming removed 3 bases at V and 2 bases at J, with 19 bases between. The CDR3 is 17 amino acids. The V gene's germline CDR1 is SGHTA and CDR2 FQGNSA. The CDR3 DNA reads TGTGCCAGCAGCTTTATGACAGAATTAAATCAAAACTATGGCTACACCTTC. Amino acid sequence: CASSFMTELNQNYGYTF. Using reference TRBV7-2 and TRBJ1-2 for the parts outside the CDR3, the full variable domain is GAGVSQSPSNKVTEKGKDVELRCDPISGHTALYWYRQSLGQGLEFLIYFQGNSAPDKSGLPSDRFSAERTGGSVSTLTIQRTQQEDSAVYLCASSFMTELNQNYGYTFGSGTRLTVV.

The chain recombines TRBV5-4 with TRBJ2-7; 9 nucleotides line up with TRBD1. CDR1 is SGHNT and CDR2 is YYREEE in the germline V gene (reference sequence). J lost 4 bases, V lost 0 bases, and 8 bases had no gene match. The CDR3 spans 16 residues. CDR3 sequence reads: CASSLGAGTGSYEQYF. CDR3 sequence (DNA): TGTGCCAGCAGCTTGGGGGCAGGGACAGGGTCGTACGAGCAGTACTTC.

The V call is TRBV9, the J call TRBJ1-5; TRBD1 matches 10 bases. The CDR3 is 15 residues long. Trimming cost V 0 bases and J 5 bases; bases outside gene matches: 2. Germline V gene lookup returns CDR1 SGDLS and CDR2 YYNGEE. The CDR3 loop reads CASSVEGQGDQPQHF. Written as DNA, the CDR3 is TGTGCCAGCAGCGTAGAAGGACAGGGGGATCAGCCCCAGCATTTT.

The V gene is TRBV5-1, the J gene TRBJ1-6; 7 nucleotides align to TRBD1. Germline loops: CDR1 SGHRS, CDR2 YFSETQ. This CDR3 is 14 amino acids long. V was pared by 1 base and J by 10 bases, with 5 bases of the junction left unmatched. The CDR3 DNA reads TGCGCCAGCAGCTTGAGGGGGCATGAGTCACCCCTCCACTTT. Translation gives CASSLRGHESPLHF.

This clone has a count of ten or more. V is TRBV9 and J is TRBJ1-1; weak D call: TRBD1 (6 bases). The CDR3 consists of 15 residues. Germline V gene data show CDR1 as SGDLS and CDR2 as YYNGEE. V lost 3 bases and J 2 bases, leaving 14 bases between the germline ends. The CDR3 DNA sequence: TGTGCCAGCAGCGCCGAACAGGGCGCCAACACTGAAGCTTTCTTT. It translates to CASSAEQGANTEAFF.

CDR3 nucleotide sequence: TGTGCCAGCAGCCGGGGGCAGGACCTCGTATGGAAACTGTTTTTT. This gives the protein CASSRGQDLVWKLFF. The chain has TRBV3-1 (or the pseudogene TRBV3-2) and TRBJ1-4; maybe TRBD1 (6 bases). V lost 4 bases, J lost 11 bases, and 20 bases lay in between. Germline assignment: CDR1 LGHDT and CDR2 YNNKEL (reference sequence). The length of the CDR3 is 15 residues.

The CDR3 reads CATSDPQGNTDTQYF. For the CDR3, the DNA is TGTGCCACCAGTGATCCACAGGGAAACACAGATACGCAGTATTTT. The chain links TRBV24-1 to TRBJ2-3, with a weak D call TRBD1 (6 bases). Germline assignment: CDR1 KGHDR and CDR2 SFDVKD. The V end lost 3 bases, the J end lost 2 bases, and 11 bases lay between the germline ends. The length of the CDR3 is 15 residues.